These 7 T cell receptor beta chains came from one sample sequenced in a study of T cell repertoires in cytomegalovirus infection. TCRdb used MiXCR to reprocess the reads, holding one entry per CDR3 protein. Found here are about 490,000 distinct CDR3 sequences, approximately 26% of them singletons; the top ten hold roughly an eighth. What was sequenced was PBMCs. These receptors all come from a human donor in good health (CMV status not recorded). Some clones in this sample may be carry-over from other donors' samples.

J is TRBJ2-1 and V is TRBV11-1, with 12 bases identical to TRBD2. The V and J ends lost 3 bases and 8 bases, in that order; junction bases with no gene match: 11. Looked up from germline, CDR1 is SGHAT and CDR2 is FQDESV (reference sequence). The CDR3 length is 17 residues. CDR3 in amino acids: CASSLHRLAGDRDEQFF. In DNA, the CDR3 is TGTGCCAGCAGCTTGCACCGACTAGCGGGAGATCGCGATGAGCAGTTCTTC.

The CDR3 is CASSVRDGQYV. DNA for the CDR3: TGTGCCAGCAGTGTACGGGACGGACAGTACGTC. The V and J genes are TRBV2 and TRBJ2-7; either TRBD1 or TRBD2 may fit D (5 bases each). The CDR3 sequence is 11 residues long. Germline V lookup: CDR1 SNHLY, CDR2 FYNNEI. Between the trimmed V and J ends, which lost 4 bases and 10 bases, there was a span of 11 bases.

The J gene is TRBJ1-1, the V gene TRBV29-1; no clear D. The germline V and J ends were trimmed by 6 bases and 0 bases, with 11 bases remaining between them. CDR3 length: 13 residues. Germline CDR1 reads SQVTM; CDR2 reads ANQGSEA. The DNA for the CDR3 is TGCAGCGTGGCAGTGGGGATGAACACTGAAGCTTTCTTT. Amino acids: CSVAVGMNTEAFF. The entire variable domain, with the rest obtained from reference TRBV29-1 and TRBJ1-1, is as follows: SAVISQKPSRDICQRGTSLTIQCQVDSQVTMMFWYRQQPGQSLTLIATANQGSEATYESGFVIDKFPISRPNLTFSTLTVSNMSPEDSSIYLCSVAVGMNTEAFFGQGTRLTVV.

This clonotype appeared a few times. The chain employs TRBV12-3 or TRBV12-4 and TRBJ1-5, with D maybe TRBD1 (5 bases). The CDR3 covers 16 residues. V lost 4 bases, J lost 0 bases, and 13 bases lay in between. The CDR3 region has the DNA TGTGCCAGCAGTTATTACGGGACTCATAGCAATCAGCCCCAGCATTTT. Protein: CASSYYGTHSNQPQHF.

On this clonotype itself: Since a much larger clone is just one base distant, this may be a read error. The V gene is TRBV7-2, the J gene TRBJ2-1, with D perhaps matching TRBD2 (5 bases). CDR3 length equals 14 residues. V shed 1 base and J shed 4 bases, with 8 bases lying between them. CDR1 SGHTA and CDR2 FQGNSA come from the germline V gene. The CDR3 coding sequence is TGTGCCAGCAGCTTAGTCGGGGAGTACAATGAGCAGTTCTTC. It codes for CASSLVGEYNEQFF.

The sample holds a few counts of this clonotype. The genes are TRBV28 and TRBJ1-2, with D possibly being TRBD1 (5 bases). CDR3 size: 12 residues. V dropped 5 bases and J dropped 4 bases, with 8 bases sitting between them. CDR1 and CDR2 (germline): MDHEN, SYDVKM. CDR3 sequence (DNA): TGTGCCAGCAGTATCAGGGTCTATGGCTACACCTTC. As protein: CASSIRVYGYTF.

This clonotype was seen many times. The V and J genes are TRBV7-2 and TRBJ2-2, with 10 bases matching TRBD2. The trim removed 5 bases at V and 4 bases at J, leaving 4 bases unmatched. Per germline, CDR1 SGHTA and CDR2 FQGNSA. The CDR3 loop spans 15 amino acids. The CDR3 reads CASSIRLAGTGELFF. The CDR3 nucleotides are TGTGCCAGCAGCATACGACTAGCGGGCACCGGGGAGCTGTTTTTT.